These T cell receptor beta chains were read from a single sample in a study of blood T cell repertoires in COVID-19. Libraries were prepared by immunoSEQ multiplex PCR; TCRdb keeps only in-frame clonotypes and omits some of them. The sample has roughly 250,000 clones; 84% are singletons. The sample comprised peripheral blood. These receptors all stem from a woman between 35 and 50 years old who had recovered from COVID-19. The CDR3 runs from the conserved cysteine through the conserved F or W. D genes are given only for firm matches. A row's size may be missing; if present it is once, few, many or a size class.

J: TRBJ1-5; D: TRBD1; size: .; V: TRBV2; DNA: TGTGCCAGCAGTGAAGGGACAGGGGGCTGGTGGCCCCAGCATTTT; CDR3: CASSEGTGGWWPQHF
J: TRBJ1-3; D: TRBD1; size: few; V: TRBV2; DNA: TGTGCCAGCAGGACCCGACAGGGAGACGGAAACACCATATATTTT; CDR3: CASRTRQGDGNTIYF
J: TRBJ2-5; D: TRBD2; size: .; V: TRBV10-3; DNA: TGTGCCATCAGTGAGACACTTGGACTAGCGGGGGATCAAGAGACCCAGTACTTC; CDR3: CAISETLGLAGDQETQYF
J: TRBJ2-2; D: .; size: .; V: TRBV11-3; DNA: TGTGCCAGCAGCTTGGCCGTGGAGCTGTTTTTT; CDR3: CASSLAVELFF
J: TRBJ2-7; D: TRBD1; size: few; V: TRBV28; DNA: TGTGCCAGCAGTATGACCGGGACAGGGGTTTTGTACGAGCAGTACTTC; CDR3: CASSMTGTGVLYEQYF
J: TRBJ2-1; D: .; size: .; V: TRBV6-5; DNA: TGTGCCAGCAGTTCCGGGACTCCAATTTCTTACAATGAGCAGTTCTTC; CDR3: CASSSGTPISYNEQFF
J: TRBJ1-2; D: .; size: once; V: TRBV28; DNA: TGTGCCAGCAGTTTTAATGGCTACACCTTC; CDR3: CASSFNGYTF
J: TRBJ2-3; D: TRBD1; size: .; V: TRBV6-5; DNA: TGTGCCAGCGTGCGCATCAGGGGGCGGACAGATACGCAGTATTTT; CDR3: CASVRIRGRTDTQYF
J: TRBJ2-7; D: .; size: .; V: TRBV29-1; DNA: TGCAGCGTCTCCTTGGGACATAAAACCTACGAGCAGTACTTC; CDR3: CSVSLGHKTYEQYF
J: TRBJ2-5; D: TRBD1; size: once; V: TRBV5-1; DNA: TGCGCCAGCAGCTTGGCCGAGGGGGCGAAAACCCAGTACTTC; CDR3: CASSLAEGAKTQYF
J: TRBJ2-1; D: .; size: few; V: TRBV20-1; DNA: TGCAGTGCTAGTGACCTCGGGATCTCCTACAATGAGCAGTTCTTC; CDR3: CSASDLGISYNEQFF
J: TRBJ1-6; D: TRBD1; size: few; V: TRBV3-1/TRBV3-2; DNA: TGTGCCAGCAGCCAAGAGGATACAGGGGGAAGGTCACCCCTCCACTTT; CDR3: CASSQEDTGGRSPLHF
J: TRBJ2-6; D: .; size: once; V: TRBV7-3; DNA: TGTGCCAGCTCTACGGGAAACTCTGGGGCCAACGTCCTGACTTTC; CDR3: CASSTGNSGANVLTF
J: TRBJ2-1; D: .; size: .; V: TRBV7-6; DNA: TGTGCCAGCAGCCGGGGTCCGGGGGTATCCTACAATGAGCAGTTCTTC; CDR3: CASSRGPGVSYNEQFF
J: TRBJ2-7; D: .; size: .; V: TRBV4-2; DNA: TGTGCCAGCAGCCAAGATTACAGCCCGGTTCTCTACGAGCAGTACTTC; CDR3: CASSQDYSPVLYEQYF
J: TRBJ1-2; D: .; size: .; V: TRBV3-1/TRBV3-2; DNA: TGTGCCAGCAGCCAAACTGGGGGCGACTATGGCTACACCTTC; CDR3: CASSQTGGDYGYTF
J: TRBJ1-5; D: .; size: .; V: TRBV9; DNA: TGTGCCAGCAGCGTAGATGGCACAAATCAGCCCCAGCATTTT; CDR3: CASSVDGTNQPQHF
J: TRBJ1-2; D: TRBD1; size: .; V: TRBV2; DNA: TGTGCCAGCAGTCTAACAGGGGGGCCCAGTGGGTATGGCTACACCTTC; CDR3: CASSLTGGPSGYGYTF
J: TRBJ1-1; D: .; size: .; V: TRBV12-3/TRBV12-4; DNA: TGTGCCAGCACCCCCGGGGGGCTCACTGAAGCTTTCTTT; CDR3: CASTPGGLTEAFF